This T cell receptor beta chain was documented in a study of TIL therapy for anti-PD-1-resistant metastatic lung cancer. Study context: Progressing patients received lymphodepletion, expanded TIL infusion and IL-2. Patients had a median age of 54 years (range about 38-85). Most patients had lung adenocarcinoma; a few tumors were EGFR-mutant, two ALK-rearranged; half smoked currently or formerly. Tumors carried a median roughly 1.6 non-synonymous mutations per megabase.

This was the immunoSEQ v3 assay. The data were produced by immunoSEQ multiplex PCR, yet TCRdb's version contains in-frame clones alone and is incomplete. The data show about 59,000 clones, more than 60% seen once. Noted time point: pre-treatment sample, taken before nivolumab and TIL therapy. The V gene end was trimmed by 2 bases and the J gene end by 3 bases; junction bases not matched to a gene: 6. In germline, CDR1 is SGHRS, CDR2 YFSETQ. The CDR3 is 16 amino acids. The clonotype was recovered from a person aged 25 to 80 with non-small cell lung cancer. The rearrangement links TRBV5-1 to TRBJ2-3, with TRBD1 identical over 10 bases. The source was blood, collected at baseline. CDR3 DNA: TGCGCCAGCAGCTTAGTGGGGGGACAGGGGACAGATACGCAGTATTTT. As protein: CASSLVGGQGTDTQYF.